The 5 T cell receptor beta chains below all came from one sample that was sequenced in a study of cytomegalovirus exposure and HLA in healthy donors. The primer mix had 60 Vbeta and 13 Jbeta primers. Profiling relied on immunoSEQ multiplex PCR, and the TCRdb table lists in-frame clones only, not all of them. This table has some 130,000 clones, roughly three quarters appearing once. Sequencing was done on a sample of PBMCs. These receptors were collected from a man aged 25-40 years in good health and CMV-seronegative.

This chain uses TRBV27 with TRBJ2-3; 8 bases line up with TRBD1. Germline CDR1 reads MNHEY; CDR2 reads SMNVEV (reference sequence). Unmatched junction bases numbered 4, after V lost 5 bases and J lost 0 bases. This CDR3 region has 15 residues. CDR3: CASSRWDRSTDTQYF. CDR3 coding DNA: TGTGCCAGCAGTAGATGGGACAGGAGCACAGATACGCAGTATTTT.

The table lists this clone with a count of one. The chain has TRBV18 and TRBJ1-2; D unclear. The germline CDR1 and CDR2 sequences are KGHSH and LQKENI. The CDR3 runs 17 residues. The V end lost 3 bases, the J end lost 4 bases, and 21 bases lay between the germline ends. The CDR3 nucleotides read TGTGCCAGCTCACCGGCGCAGTCCCTCCTGTCGGGCTATGGCTACACCTTC. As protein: CASSPAQSLLSGYGYTF.

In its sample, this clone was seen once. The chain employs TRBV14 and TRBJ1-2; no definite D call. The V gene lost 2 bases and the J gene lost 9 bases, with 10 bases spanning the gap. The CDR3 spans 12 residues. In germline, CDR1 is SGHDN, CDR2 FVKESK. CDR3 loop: CASSQYRRRYTF. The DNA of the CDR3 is TGTGCCAGCAGCCAATATAGGCGGCGCTACACCTTC.

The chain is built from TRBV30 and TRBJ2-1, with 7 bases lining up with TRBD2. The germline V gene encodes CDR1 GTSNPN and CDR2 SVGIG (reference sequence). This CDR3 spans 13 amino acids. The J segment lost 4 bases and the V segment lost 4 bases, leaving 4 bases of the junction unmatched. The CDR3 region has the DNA TGTGCCTGGATAACTAGCGCATACAATGAGCAGTTCTTC. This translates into CAWITSAYNEQFF.

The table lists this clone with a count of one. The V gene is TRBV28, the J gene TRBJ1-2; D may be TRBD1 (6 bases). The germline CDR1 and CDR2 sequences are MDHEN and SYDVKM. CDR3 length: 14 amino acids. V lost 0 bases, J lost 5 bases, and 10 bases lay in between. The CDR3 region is CASSLWGAGYGYTF. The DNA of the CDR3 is TGTGCCAGCAGTTTATGGGGGGCTGGGTATGGCTACACCTTC.